The 15 T cell receptor beta chains below come from one sample, sequenced in a study of early T cells in non-severe SARS-CoV-2 infection. TCRdb called the 5' RACE reads again in MiXCR, with one record for every CDR3 protein. Of tens of thousands of distinct CDR3 sequences listed, 13% to 15% are singletons. The material sequenced was whole blood. These receptors originate from an adult who was a healthcare worker with PCR-confirmed SARS-CoV-2 infection or an uninfected control (not recorded which).

This clonotype was seen repeatedly, ten times or more. The chain has TRBV7-9 and TRBJ2-5, with D perhaps being TRBD1 or TRBD2 (5 bases each). Trimming left V 7 bases short and J 3 bases short, with 18 bases between. The germline V gene has CDR1 SEHNR and CDR2 FQNEAQ (reference sequence). The CDR3 extends over 15 amino acids. The chain's CDR3 is CASTPLGDAKETQYF. DNA of the CDR3: TGTGCCAGCACCCCCCTGGGGGACGCGAAAGAGACCCAGTACTTC.

V and J are TRBV3-1 and TRBJ2-5, with 8 bases lining up with TRBD1. This CDR3 spans 17 amino acids. V was clipped by 1 base and J by 4 bases; unmatched bases: 11. Germline assignment: CDR1 LGHDT and CDR2 YNNKEL (reference sequence). CDR3 protein: CASSQGLRDRRTETQYF. The CDR3 nucleotides are TGTGCCAGCAGCCAAGGTCTACGGGACAGGCGGACAGAGACCCAGTACTTC.

This clonotype came up many times. The gene calls are TRBV3-1 and TRBJ1-5; maybe TRBD1 (5 bases). Trimming shortened V by 1 base and J by 4 bases, and 8 bases separated the two germline ends. The CDR3 sequence is 14 residues long. Germline V gene lookup returns CDR1 LGHDT and CDR2 YNNKEL (reference sequence). In DNA form, the CDR3 reads TGTGCCAGCAGCCAAGGTCGGGGGAATCAGCCCCAGCATTTT. This sequence encodes CASSQGRGNQPQHF.

This clonotype has only a few counts. The rearrangement links TRBV29-1 to TRBJ2-6; D unclear. Trimming stripped 2 bases from V and 0 bases from J, with 2 bases between. From germline, CDR1 is SQVTM and CDR2 ANQGSEA. The CDR3 sequence is 13 residues long. CDR3 bases: TGCAGCGTTGAAACCTCTGGGGCCAACGTCCTGACTTTC. Its translation: CSVETSGANVLTF.

This clonotype was observed a few times. The chain is built from TRBV27 and TRBJ2-2; tentative D call: TRBD1 (5 bases). CDR1 and CDR2 (germline): MNHEY, SMNVEV (reference sequence). This CDR3 is 16 amino acids long. V lost 3 bases, J lost 6 bases, and 17 bases lay in between. The CDR3 DNA reads TGTGCCAGCAGTTTGGGTTGGGGAAGGGGCTCCGGGGAGCTGTTTTTT. Protein: CASSLGWGRGSGELFF.

This clonotype was seen ten or more times. The CDR3 loop is CATRHRGLDEQFF. CDR3 nucleotide sequence: TGTGCCACCAGGCACAGGGGGTTGGATGAGCAGTTCTTC. The V call is TRBV6-6, the J call TRBJ2-1; 8 bases line up with TRBD1. Unmatched junction bases numbered 10, after V lost 10 bases and J lost 8 bases. CDR1 and CDR2 from the germline V gene are MNHNY and SVGAGI (reference sequence). The CDR3 is 13 residues long.

This chain connects TRBV18 to TRBJ2-7; D might be TRBD2 (6 bases). From germline, CDR1 is KGHSH and CDR2 LQKENI. V gave up 8 bases and J gave up 3 bases, with 8 bases separating them. The CDR3 has 11 residues. CDR3 DNA: TGTGCCAGCGGCGGGGACTACGAGCAGTACTTC. This translates into CASGGDYEQYF. The whole variable domain, filled in from reference TRBV18 and TRBJ2-7, reads NAGVMQNPRHLVRRRGQEARLRCSPMKGHSHVYWYRQLPEEGLKFMVYLQKENIIDESGMPKERFSAEFPKEGPSILRIQQVVRGDSAAYFCASGGDYEQYFGPGTRLTVT.

This clonotype was recorded many times. The chain has TRBV7-9 and TRBJ2-7; D ambiguous. The CDR3 has 12 amino acids. In germline, CDR1 is SEHNR, CDR2 FQNEAQ (reference sequence). Trimming left V 1 base short and J 0 bases short, with 1 base between. The CDR3 bases are TGTGCCAGCAGCTTAGTCTCCTACGAGCAGTACTTC. Encoded protein: CASSLVSYEQYF.

This clonotype appeared a few times. The rearrangement uses TRBV6-5 and TRBJ2-7; D ambiguous. CDR1 and CDR2 (germline): MNHEY, SVGAGI. V lost 6 bases and J 0 bases, leaving 15 bases between the germline ends. This CDR3 contains 15 residues. The CDR3: CASRATGRSSYEQYF. The DNA for the CDR3 is TGTGCCAGCAGGGCCACGGGCAGAAGCTCCTACGAGCAGTACTTC.

This clonotype appeared a few times. This chain links TRBV19 with TRBJ1-5, with D maybe TRBD1 (5 bases). This CDR3 is 14 amino acids long. CDR1 LNHDA and CDR2 SQIVND come from the germline V gene (reference sequence). V was trimmed by 7 bases and J by 11 bases, leaving 21 bases between them. The CDR3 protein is CASMKRGSLGAQHF. In nucleotides, the CDR3 is TGTGCCAGTATGAAGAGGGGCTCCTTGGGGGCCCAGCATTTT.

This clonotype has ten or more counts. The V gene is TRBV7-8, the J gene TRBJ2-7; 9 nucleotides agree with TRBD2. This CDR3 has 15 residues. Losses at the gene ends were 3 bases for V and 6 bases for J; bases not matched to a gene: 9. CDR1 SGHVS and CDR2 FQNEAQ come from the germline V gene. In DNA form, the CDR3 reads TGTGCCAGCAGCTTCCATAGCGGGAGCCGTCCCGAGCAGTACTTC. Translated: CASSFHSGSRPEQYF.

The chain links TRBV10-3 to TRBJ2-5; 10 bases map to TRBD1. Trimming removed 8 bases from V and 5 bases from J; junction bases left unmatched: 5. Per the germline V gene, CDR1 is ENHRY and CDR2 is SYGVKD. CDR3 length: 13 amino acids. The DNA of the CDR3 is TGTGCCATCTCCGGGACAGGGGTTGAGACCCAGTACTTC. It yields the protein CAISGTGVETQYF.

Ten or more counts support this clonotype. The V gene is TRBV2, the J gene TRBJ2-1; D possibly corresponds to TRBD2 (6 bases). With 0 bases removed from V and 1 base from J, the gap between germline ends came to 19 bases. From germline, CDR1 is SNHLY and CDR2 FYNNEI. The CDR3 loop spans 19 amino acids. CDR3 region: CASSEAIWRESTSYNEQFF. The CDR3 DNA sequence: TGTGCCAGCAGTGAAGCGATTTGGAGGGAAAGTACATCCTACAATGAGCAGTTCTTC.

A few counts support this clonotype. The chain links TRBV11-3 to TRBJ2-7; D might be TRBD1 (8 bases). The CDR3 is 15 amino acids. The V and J ends lost 5 bases and 0 bases respectively, with 14 bases between them. Germline V gene data show CDR1 as SGHNT and CDR2 as YENEEA. DNA for the CDR3: TGTGCCAGCAGCCCAGGGGGCGGGAGCTCCTACGAGCAGTACTTC. It encodes CASSPGGGSSYEQYF.

The chain combines TRBV11-1 with TRBJ1-5; D is undetermined. The CDR3 is 14 amino acids. From germline, CDR1 is SGHAT and CDR2 FQDESV (reference sequence). V lost 5 bases to trimming and J lost 2 bases, with 10 bases between them. Here the CDR3 DNA reads TGTGCCAGCAGCGAGCGCACGGGCAATCAGCCCCAGCATTTT. Translating it yields CASSERTGNQPQHF. The full variable domain, its missing parts supplied by reference TRBV11-1 and TRBJ1-5, is EAEVAQSPRYKITEKSQAVAFWCDPISGHATLYWYRQILGQGPELLVQFQDESVVDDSQLPKDRFSAERLKGVDSTLKIQPAELGDSAMYLCASSERTGNQPQHFGDGTRLSIL.